A single sample gave rise to the 25 T cell receptor beta chains below, sequenced in a study of blood T cell repertoires in COVID-19. This table comes from immunoSEQ multiplex PCR, and its TCRdb copy is limited to in-frame clones, with some not included. The data show about 160,000 clones, with about 90% seen just once and 4.5% to 5% held by the top ten. The material sequenced was peripheral blood. These receptors were collected from a man aged 30 to 45 with COVID-19, enrolled during active disease.

Here the CDR3 DNA reads TGCGCCAGCAGCGACACAGGGACGAACACTGAAGCTTTCTTT. This gives the protein CASSDTGTNTEAFF. This chain links TRBV5-1 with TRBJ1-1, with a weak D call TRBD1 (6 bases). CDR1 SGHRS and CDR2 YFSETQ come from the germline V gene. There are 14 residues in the CDR3. Trimming took off 4 bases at V and 1 base at J, with 11 bases between the two ends.

This chain links TRBV9 with TRBJ1-5; D is uncertain. Germline V gene data show CDR1 as SGDLS and CDR2 as YYNGEE. The CDR3 contains 13 residues. V was pared by 0 bases and J by 3 bases, with 4 bases between. The CDR3 is CASSVEHNQPQHF. DNA of the CDR3: TGTGCCAGCAGCGTAGAGCACAATCAGCCCCAGCATTTT.

The V gene is TRBV28, the J gene TRBJ2-7; D uncertain. Germline CDR1 reads MDHEN; CDR2 reads SYDVKM. V was shortened by 2 bases and J by 4 bases, with 21 bases between the two germline ends. The CDR3 runs 17 residues. CDR3 sequence reads: CASSLSPRPLKYYEQYF. The CDR3 DNA reads as TGTGCCAGCAGTTTAAGCCCCAGGCCCCTGAAATATTACGAGCAGTACTTC.

The chain has TRBV7-9 and TRBJ2-1; 8 bases match TRBD2. V shed 5 bases, J shed 5 bases, and the junction held 8 bases outside the gene matches. The CDR3 sequence is 15 residues long. Looked up from germline, CDR1 is SEHNR and CDR2 is FQNEAQ (reference sequence). The CDR3: CASSQAGTSNNEQFF. The CDR3 region has the DNA TGTGCCAGCAGCCAAGCCGGGACTAGTAACAATGAGCAGTTCTTC.

The rearrangement links TRBV30 to TRBJ1-6; the match to TRBD1 covers 9 bases. Trimming cost V 5 bases and J 7 bases; bases outside gene matches: 3. The germline V gene has CDR1 GTSNPN and CDR2 SVGIG (reference sequence). This CDR3 contains 13 residues. CDR3 protein: CAWLGQGNSPLHF. As DNA, the CDR3 is TGTGCCTGGTTGGGACAGGGAAATTCACCCCTCCACTTT.

The chain carries TRBV19 and TRBJ1-3; TRBD1 agrees at 8 bases. Trimming removed 8 bases from V and 0 bases from J; junction bases left unmatched: 12. Germline lookup yields CDR1 LNHDA and CDR2 SQIVND (reference sequence). The CDR3 extends over 17 amino acids. CDR3 amino acids: CASVSDREGYSGNTIYF. CDR3 sequence (DNA): TGTGCCAGTGTCTCGGACAGGGAGGGGTACTCTGGAAACACCATATATTTT.

This chain joins TRBV30 and TRBJ2-7; D possibly corresponds to TRBD1 (6 bases). The CDR3 sequence is 12 residues long. Germline loops: CDR1 GTSNPN, CDR2 SVGIG (reference sequence). V was trimmed by 6 bases and J by 10 bases, leaving 19 bases between them. CDR3: CACRDIRGKQYF. The CDR3 nucleotides are TGTGCCTGCCGGGACATAAGGGGAAAACAGTACTTC.

V and J are TRBV28 and TRBJ2-2; D not resolved. The CDR3 consists of 12 residues. Per the germline V gene, CDR1 is MDHEN and CDR2 is SYDVKM. The V end lost 6 bases, the J end lost 1 base, and 3 bases lay between the germline ends. CDR3 sequence reads: CASSKNTGELFF. CDR3 DNA sequence: TGTGCCAGCAGCAAGAACACCGGGGAGCTGTTTTTT.

The chain links TRBV10-3 to TRBJ1-1; the D gene is possibly TRBD1 (6 bases). The germline V and J ends were trimmed by 6 bases and 1 base, with 9 bases remaining between them. Germline V gene lookup returns CDR1 ENHRY and CDR2 SYGVKD. There are 13 residues in the CDR3. The CDR3: CAISLQGNTEAFF. In DNA, the CDR3 is TGTGCCATCAGCCTACAGGGGAACACTGAAGCTTTCTTT.

The V call is TRBV28, the J call TRBJ1-1, with 7 bases lining up with TRBD1. With 6 bases clipped from V and 4 bases from J, the junction kept 5 bases outside the gene matches. The CDR3 loop spans 13 amino acids. Germline CDR1 is MDHEN and CDR2 is SYDVKM. This CDR3 is CASSTTGATEAFF. CDR3 nucleotide sequence: TGTGCCAGCAGCACCACAGGGGCCACTGAAGCTTTCTTT.

This sequence joins TRBV6-6 and TRBJ1-1; TRBD1 aligns across 9 bases. Losses at the gene ends were 6 bases for V and 3 bases for J; bases not matched to a gene: 11. Germline loops: CDR1 MNHNY, CDR2 SVGAGI (reference sequence). The CDR3 is made up of 16 amino acids. The CDR3 reads CASRSGTGFMYTEAFF. The CDR3 DNA reads TGTGCCAGCAGATCCGGGACAGGGTTTATGTACACTGAAGCTTTCTTT.

The V and J genes are TRBV5-4 and TRBJ2-3; 11 nucleotides match TRBD2. The CDR3 loop spans 15 amino acids. The trim removed 4 bases at V and 1 base at J, leaving 2 bases unmatched. Germline V gene data show CDR1 as SGHNT and CDR2 as YYREEE (reference sequence). The CDR3 region has the DNA TGTGCCAGCAGCGGGGGACTAGCGGGCACAGATACGCAGTATTTT. Its translation is CASSGGLAGTDTQYF.

This clone was observed a single time. The rearrangement joins TRBV7-2 to TRBJ2-5, with D maybe TRBD1 (5 bases). Trimming stripped 8 bases from V and 4 bases from J, with 14 bases between. CDR1 is SGHTA and CDR2 is FQGNSA in the germline V gene. This CDR3 has 13 residues. CDR3 loop: CASDTGPLETQYF. DNA for the CDR3: TGTGCCAGCGACACAGGACCCTTAGAGACCCAGTACTTC.

V and J are TRBV12-2 and TRBJ2-2; the table's D call, TRBD1, has no DNA check behind it. TRBV12-2 counts as a pseudogene. The CDR3 is made up of 14 amino acids. The CDR3 coding sequence is TGTGCAAGTCGCTTAGAACAGGGTACCGGGGAGCTGTTTTTT. It is translated as CASRLEQGTGELFF.

V usage is TRBV6-4 and J usage is TRBJ2-2; possibly TRBD1 for D (5 bases). The V gene lost 4 bases and the J gene lost 3 bases, with 6 bases spanning the gap. The CDR3 runs to 13 residues. The germline V gene has CDR1 MRHNA and CDR2 SNTAGT. CDR3: CASSGRDTGELFF. Here the CDR3 DNA reads TGTGCCAGCAGTGGCAGGGACACCGGGGAGCTGTTTTTT.

This rearrangement joins TRBV5-1 to TRBJ1-1; TRBD1 aligns across 7 bases. Germline assignment: CDR1 SGHRS and CDR2 YFSETQ. V gave up 3 bases and J gave up 6 bases; unmatched junction bases: 11. The CDR3 runs to 15 residues. The DNA for the CDR3 is TGCGCCAGCAGCTCCGGGACAGTAACTGTCGCTGAAGCTTTCTTT. Translating it yields CASSSGTVTVAEAFF. The variable domain in full, with the rest retrieved from reference TRBV5-1 and TRBJ1-1, is KAGVTQTPRYLIKTRGQQVTLSCSPISGHRSVSWYQQTPGQGLQFLFEYFSETQRNKGNFPGRFSGRQFSNSRSEMNVSTLELGDSALYLCASSSGTVTVAEAFFGQGTRLTVV.

This chain connects TRBV5-6 to TRBJ1-2, with D possibly being TRBD1 (5 bases). This CDR3 is built from 15 residues. V lost 1 base and J 5 bases, leaving 15 bases between the germline ends. CDR1 SGHDT and CDR2 YYEEEE come from the germline V gene. The CDR3 DNA is TGTGCCAGCAGCTTGATTGACAGACCCCTATATGGCTACACCTTC. It yields the protein CASSLIDRPLYGYTF.

This clone was detected once. The gene calls are TRBV5-4 and TRBJ1-1; D not resolved. Per germline, CDR1 SGHNT and CDR2 YYREEE (reference sequence). Trimming shortened V by 4 bases and J by 1 base, and 11 bases separated the two germline ends. There are 14 residues in the CDR3. The CDR3 reads CASSGRRENTEAFF. CDR3 nucleotides: TGTGCCAGCAGCGGCCGACGGGAGAACACTGAAGCTTTCTTT.

V is TRBV3-1 (or the pseudogene TRBV3-2) and J is TRBJ2-7; unclear D gene. The V end was cut by 3 bases, the J end by 1 base, with 13 bases between. This CDR3 is built from 15 residues. The germline V gene encodes CDR1 LGHDT and CDR2 YNNKEL (reference sequence). This chain's CDR3 is CASSQSPPVSYEQYF. DNA for the CDR3: TGTGCCAGCAGCCAGTCCCCCCCTGTTTCCTACGAGCAGTACTTC.

CDR3 in amino acids: CASRQTNSNQPQHF. CDR3 nucleotides: TGTGCCAGCCGACAGACCAATAGCAATCAGCCCCAGCATTTT. The rearrangement uses TRBV19 and TRBJ1-5, with D possibly matching TRBD1 (5 bases). The CDR3 extends over 14 amino acids. Germline CDR1 LNHDA, CDR2 SQIVND (reference sequence). The V gene lost 9 bases and the J gene lost 0 bases, with 12 bases spanning the gap.

In DNA, the CDR3 is TGTGCCAGCAGCTTAGTCCTGGGACTAGCAGGAAGCGAGCAGTACTTC. Translating it yields CASSLVLGLAGSEQYF. The rearrangement joins TRBV11-2 to TRBJ2-7; 9 bases are a match to TRBD2. V trimming: 1 base; J trimming: 6 bases; junction bases outside the gene matches: 10. Looked up from germline, CDR1 is SGHAT and CDR2 is FQNNGV. The CDR3 covers 16 residues. Supplemented by reference TRBV11-2 and TRBJ2-7, the full variable domain reads EAGVAQSPRYKIIEKRQSVAFWCNPISGHATLYWYQQILGQGPKLLIQFQNNGVVDDSQLPKDRFSAERLKGVDSTLKIQPAKLEDSAVYLCASSLVLGLAGSEQYFGPGTRLTVT.

The chain recombines TRBV7-8 with TRBJ2-6, with TRBD1 matching 7 bases. The length of the CDR3 is 16 residues. Per the germline V gene, CDR1 is SGHVS and CDR2 is FQNEAQ. J was trimmed by 4 bases and V by 5 bases; bases with no gene match: 8. The CDR3 DNA follows: TGTGCCAGCAGCCTAGTAGGGGGCGCAGGGGCCAACGTCCTGACTTTC. It specifies CASSLVGGAGANVLTF. The full variable domain, in which reference TRBV7-8 and TRBJ2-6 provide the parts outside the CDR3, is GAGVSQSPRYKVAKRGQDVALRCDPISGHVSLFWYQQALGQGPEFLTYFQNEAQLDKSGLPSDRFFAERPEGSVSTLKIQRTQQEDSAVYLCASSLVGGAGANVLTFGAGSRLTVL.

This clone is a singleton in its sample. This chain links TRBV28 with TRBJ2-1; TRBD2 matches at 7 bases. Germline-derived CDR1 and CDR2 are MDHEN and SYDVKM. This CDR3 is built from 13 residues. The V gene end was trimmed by 5 bases and the J gene end by 5 bases; junction bases not matched to a gene: 3. The CDR3 nucleotides are TGTGCCAGCAGTGGGGGGGTTCACAATGAGCAGTTCTTC. Residues: CASSGGVHNEQFF.

CDR3 bases: TGTGCCAGCAGTTCACAATGGGAGACCCAGTACTTC. Translated: CASSSQWETQYF. This chain connects TRBV12-3 or TRBV12-4 to TRBJ2-5; D gene uncertain. The CDR3 length is 12 residues. Trimming left V 4 bases short and J 5 bases short, with 8 bases between.

The gene calls are TRBV4-1 and TRBJ2-7; maybe TRBD1 (5 bases). The CDR3 loop spans 14 amino acids. The V and J ends lost 3 bases and 4 bases respectively, with 13 bases between them. Germline CDR1 reads MGHRA; CDR2 reads YSYEKL. CDR3 nucleotide sequence: TGCGCCAGCAGCCAGACAGAAGGAGAGTACGAGCAGTACTTC. Encoded protein: CASSQTEGEYEQYF.